Included here is one TCR beta chain sequence, with context. Antigen: not known. The identical CDR3 is also encoded by other nucleotide sequences in the sample. The data derive from a study of OX40 agonist ivuxolimab in advanced cancers. Broader study findings: Both blood CD4+ and CD8+ T cells showed clonal growth by week 6 at 0.1 to 3.0 mg/kg.

Clones were read by immunoSEQ multiplex PCR, and TCRdb kept only the in-frame ones, dropping some. Among some 57,000 clones listed, about 92% were seen once. The sequence derives from an adult with an advanced solid tumor such as melanoma, head and neck, liver or kidney cancer. Specimen: CD4+ or CD8+ T cells sorted from blood, collected in a trial of the OX40 agonist ivuxolimab.

The CDR3 nucleotides read TGTGCCAGCAGCTATGGGGCTTTAGATACGCAGTATTTT. This encodes CASSYGALDTQYF. V usage is TRBV27 and J usage is TRBJ2-3; maybe TRBD1 (5 bases). CDR1 and CDR2 from the germline V gene are MNHEY and SMNVEV (reference sequence). The V and J ends lost 6 bases and 5 bases respectively, with 12 bases between them. This CDR3 is 13 amino acids long.